This T cell receptor beta chain emerged from a study of shared clonotypes between healthy human individuals. CDR3 length: 12 residues. Trimming took 2 bases from V and 8 from J, leaving 7 bases between them. Germline values: CDR1 SGHTA, CDR2 FQGNSA. The table came from immunoSEQ multiplex PCR; TCRdb's copy has only in-frame clones and leaves some out. The sample consists of roughly 2.5 million clones, around nine tenths of them appearing once. V and J are TRBV7-2 and TRBJ2-4; TRBD1 might be the D (6 bases). Sequences were obtained from naive CD4+ T cells sorted from blood. The subset: CD45RA+ positively selected. This clonotype was sampled from a man aged 18 to 35 in good health. In DNA, the CDR3 is TGTGCCAGCAGCTTAAAGGGGGACATTCAGTACTTC. This codes for CASSLKGDIQYF.